This T cell receptor beta chain originates from a study of CD8 T cells in Susac syndrome (dated by TCRdb to between 2018 and 2020). Regarding the study in general: Among the Susac syndrome patients who were sequenced, clinically active disease was present in six and clinical remission was observed in 8 or 9. At blood withdrawal, Susac syndrome patients were therapy-naive, treated with corticosteroids (with IVIg additionally given to some), or treated with IVIg alone. Whether CD8+ T cell activation and differentiation in Susac syndrome was antigen driven was tested using repertoire sequencing. CD8+ T cell repertoire clonality was compared between more than 9 healthy donors, approximately 14 Susac syndrome patients and 15 multiple sclerosis patients.

RNA was extracted using the RNeasy kit, and roughly 0.45 to 1 ug of the RNA was reverse transcribed with random hexamers. The immunoSEQ multiplex PCR assay, which covers 54 Vbeta and 13 Jbeta segments, was used to amplify TCR beta CDR3 regions. Bias from PCR amplification was corrected by using a synthetic template baseline for primer optimization and for computational correction. The authors' pipeline ran thus. Reads were annotated to V, D and J genes per IMGT and analyzed with immunoSEQ Analyzer, keeping only productive sequences. To calculate clonality, Shannon entropy was normalized by log2 of the number of productive unique sequences and then subtracted from one. For each patient and control, public and private clones were evaluated within the 100 most prevalent clones. Clones were defined as Susac-specific if absent from the healthy and MS cohorts, from under 1,200 published viral clones and from other ImmuneACCESS disease sequences. In TCRdb, the public reads were trimmed at Q25 with fastp and aligned with MiXCR, with productive beta chains retained. Each CDR3 protein appears once, grouped with its most common genes and DNA. These V and J calls are TCRdb output, not the study's own analysis. Present in this sample are around 85,000 distinct CDR3 sequences, approximately 95% of which were seen just once. The top ten clonotypes cover 0.4% to 0.5% of the sample.

On this clonotype: The antigen it recognizes is unknown. Qualities for individual bases were not recorded, and no much larger clone is one base off.

High-throughput TCR beta sequencing profiled peripheral blood CD8+ and CD4+ T cells from healthy donors, Susac syndrome patients and multiple sclerosis patients. Recently defined diagnostic criteria for definite or probable disease were met by the Susac syndrome patients. Bulk CD8+ and CD4+ T cells were purified magnetically by negative isolation, whereas CD8+ TEMRA cells were enriched by FACS. Blood was drawn into EDTA tubes, processed within 24 hours, and PBMCs were isolated by density gradient centrifugation. PBMCs intended for TCR sequencing were cryopreserved in liquid nitrogen and were subsequently thawed in a 37 degrees C water bath. Purity of sorted or isolated CD4+, CD8+ and CD8+ TEMRA cells was at least 90%. General conclusions and limits of the study: The number of individuals in the TCR sequencing and HLA analysis was recognized as being relatively small. Susac syndrome CD8+ repertoires showed clonal expansion, highest in CD8+ TEMRA cells and greater in clinically active than remitting patients. Over 15 and five Susac-specific public clones were found in the total CD8+ and CD8+ TEMRA repertoires, respectively.

Specimen: CD8+ T cells from PBMCs. The sequence was collected from a human donor with Susac syndrome.

The DNA is TGTGCCTGGAGTGGTTGGCAGGGGGCACGGGAGACCCAGTACTTC. Protein translation: CAWSGWQGARETQYF. The chain links TRBV30 with TRBJ2-5; 8 middle bases align to TRBD1. The CDR3 sequence holds 15 residues, the cysteine and phenylalanine included. CDR3 DNA is the only sequence kept; it has 45 bases, read in frame from the first base. Clipping removes 1 base from V and 5 bases from J, with 9 as the unmatched junction base count. Via the germline V gene (reference sequence), CDR1 is GTSNPN and CDR2 SVGIG.